The rows below give T cell receptor beta chains drawn from one sample of a study of blood T cell repertoires in COVID-19. Profiled with immunoSEQ multiplex PCR; TCRdb holds only in-frame clones, not every one. The sample lists about 61,000 clones, around four fifths seen once, with about 5.5% in the top ten. The sequenced sample consisted of peripheral blood. The source of these receptors is a woman aged 70-85 years with acute or convalescent COVID-19. Each CDR3 is given with its conserved first and last residue. D genes are given only for firm matches. Rows give clone size only sometimes, using once, few, many, or a class for an expanded clone.

V: TRBV7-8; J: TRBJ1-2; size: NA; D: TRBD1; DNA: TGTGCCAGCAGCCTCATACCGATTTGGCAGGGGGCCGTTCCCAACTATGGCTACACCTTC; CDR3: CASSLIPIWQGAVPNYGYTF
V: TRBV29-1; J: TRBJ1-2; size: NA; D: NA; DNA: TGCAGCGTTCTGGGGAGTCACTGGGGAGTTTCTGATGGCTACACCTTC; CDR3: CSVLGSHWGVSDGYTF
V: TRBV23-1; J: TRBJ1-5; size: NA; D: TRBD1; DNA: TGCGCCAGCAGTCGAACAGGGGTTAAGAGCAATCAGCCCCAGCATTTT; CDR3: CASSRTGVKSNQPQHF
V: TRBV15; J: TRBJ1-1; size: NA; D: NA; DNA: TGTGCCACCAGCAGAGATACCGAGACTGAAGCTTTCTTT; CDR3: CATSRDTETEAFF
V: TRBV18; J: TRBJ1-1; size: NA; D: NA; DNA: TGTGCCAGCTCACCGGGGAGACAGGACAACACTGAAGCTTTCTTT; CDR3: CASSPGRQDNTEAFF
V: TRBV21-1; J: TRBJ2-1; size: once; D: NA; DNA: TGTGCCAGCAGCAAATCTCCAAGCGGGGGAAGAACGCAGTTCTTC; CDR3: CASSKSPSGGRTQFF
V: TRBV10-3; J: TRBJ2-7; size: once; D: NA; DNA: TGTGCCACCCTTGACAGCTCCTACGAGCAGTACTTC; CDR3: CATLDSSYEQYF
V: TRBV29-1; J: TRBJ2-7; size: few; D: TRBD1; DNA: TGCAGCGCCCGACCTCCGGGACAGAGCTACGAGCAGTACTTC; CDR3: CSARPPGQSYEQYF
V: TRBV24-1; J: TRBJ2-7; size: NA; D: TRBD1; DNA: TGTGCCACCAGTGCCCCGGGCGGGACAGGGTGGTCTCCCTACGAGCAGTACTTC; CDR3: CATSAPGGTGWSPYEQYF
V: TRBV4-1; J: TRBJ2-7; size: NA; D: TRBD2; DNA: TGCGCCAGCAGCCAAGATTTCCCCCCGACTAGCGTTCAGGACGAGCAGTACTTC; CDR3: CASSQDFPPTSVQDEQYF
V: TRBV27; J: TRBJ1-5; size: few; D: NA; DNA: TGTGCCAGCAGCCCCCGCCGGGGAGGACAGCCCCAGCATTTT; CDR3: CASSPRRGGQPQHF
V: TRBV21-1; J: TRBJ2-1; size: NA; D: NA; DNA: TGTGCCAGCCGACAGGGGAATGAGCAGTTCTTC; CDR3: CASRQGNEQFF
V: TRBV19; J: TRBJ1-2; size: NA; D: TRBD1; DNA: TGTGCCAGTAGTGCAAGACAGGGGGGTTTGTATGGCTACACCTTC; CDR3: CASSARQGGLYGYTF
V: TRBV30; J: TRBJ1-6; size: NA; D: NA; DNA: TGTGCCAGGTCCACGGGTTATAATTCACCCCTCCACTTT; CDR3: CARSTGYNSPLHF
V: TRBV27; J: TRBJ2-3; size: NA; D: NA; DNA: TGTGCCAGCAGTTTTAGCGGAGATACGCAGTATTTT; CDR3: CASSFSGDTQYF
V: TRBV5-4; J: TRBJ1-1; size: NA; D: NA; DNA: TGTGCCAGCAGCTTGGGAGGAACTTTGAACACTGAAGCTTTCTTT; CDR3: CASSLGGTLNTEAFF
V: TRBV5-4; J: TRBJ2-3; size: NA; D: TRBD1; DNA: TGTGCCAGTTCGACAGGGTTGGTAGATACGCAGTATTTT; CDR3: CASSTGLVDTQYF
V: TRBV7-2; J: TRBJ2-3; size: once; D: NA; DNA: TGTGCCAGCAGCTCCCGCGACTTCACAGATACGCAGTATTTT; CDR3: CASSSRDFTDTQYF
V: TRBV6-1; J: TRBJ1-6; size: NA; D: NA; DNA: TGTGCCAGCAGTGAAGTGGAAAGGGGACCCCTCCACTTT; CDR3: CASSEVERGPLHF
V: TRBV27; J: TRBJ2-5; size: few; D: TRBD2; DNA: TGTGCCAGCAGCTCCATAGCGGGGGGGCCTAAGGAGACCCAGTACTTC; CDR3: CASSSIAGGPKETQYF
V: TRBV12-3/TRBV12-4; J: TRBJ2-2; size: NA; D: NA; DNA: TGTGCCAGCAGCATGCTAGGCACCGGGGAGCTGTTTTTT; CDR3: CASSMLGTGELFF
V: TRBV7-2; J: TRBJ2-3; size: NA; D: TRBD2; DNA: TGTGCCAGCAGCTTCCGAGACGGTACCGGGGGGGCTTATACGCAGTATTTT; CDR3: CASSFRDGTGGAYTQYF
V: TRBV19; J: TRBJ1-3; size: NA; D: TRBD1; DNA: TGTGCCAGTAGTATTTACAGGGGCTCTGGAAACACCATATATTTT; CDR3: CASSIYRGSGNTIYF
V: TRBV5-5; J: TRBJ1-2; size: NA; D: NA; DNA: TGTGCCAGCAGCCAGGCAACCTATGGCTACACCTTC; CDR3: CASSQATYGYTF
V: TRBV3-1/TRBV3-2; J: TRBJ1-2; size: NA; D: NA; DNA: TGTGCCAGCAGCCAAGATGTACGGGGTGGCTACACCTTC; CDR3: CASSQDVRGGYTF
V: TRBV28; J: TRBJ1-2; size: NA; D: TRBD1; DNA: TGTGCCAGCAGTACCCTGATACAGGGGGCGGGAGGCTACACCTTC; CDR3: CASSTLIQGAGGYTF
V: TRBV18; J: TRBJ1-1; size: NA; D: NA; DNA: TGTGCCAGCTCACCAAAGCAGGGGACCATGAACACTGAAGCTTTCTTT; CDR3: CASSPKQGTMNTEAFF
V: TRBV10-3; J: TRBJ1-3; size: NA; D: NA; DNA: TGTGCCATCGGGGAGCACGGGCAGGCAAACACCATATATTTT; CDR3: CAIGEHGQANTIYF
V: TRBV10-3; J: TRBJ2-3; size: once; D: NA; DNA: TGTGCCATCAGTGAACCTACAGGGCATGAAAGCACAGATACGCAGTATTTT; CDR3: CAISEPTGHESTDTQYF
V: TRBV28; J: TRBJ2-3; size: NA; D: NA; DNA: TGTGCCAGCAGTGAAAGTATGGGCGGCACAGATACGCAGTATTTT; CDR3: CASSESMGGTDTQYF
V: TRBV12-3/TRBV12-4; J: TRBJ2-3; size: NA; D: NA; DNA: TGTGCCAGCAGTTTCTCAGATACGCAGTATTTT; CDR3: CASSFSDTQYF
V: TRBV4-1; J: TRBJ2-7; size: NA; D: TRBD1; DNA: TGCGCCAGCAGCCGCGCAGGGGGCTACTACGAGCAGTACTTC; CDR3: CASSRAGGYYEQYF
V: TRBV29-1; J: TRBJ1-1; size: few; D: NA; DNA: TGCAGCGTTGAAAGGAGGGGTGGGGCTTTCTTT; CDR3: CSVERRGGAFF
V: TRBV28; J: TRBJ2-7; size: few; D: TRBD2; DNA: TGTGCCAGCAGTTTCGCTAGCGGGGGATCCTACGAGCAGTACTTC; CDR3: CASSFASGGSYEQYF
V: TRBV11-3; J: TRBJ1-1; size: NA; D: NA; DNA: TGTGCCAGCAGCCCGGGGAGCCCGAACACTGAAGCTTTCTTT; CDR3: CASSPGSPNTEAFF
V: TRBV5-6; J: TRBJ1-4; size: once; D: NA; DNA: TGTGCCAGCAGCTATCTGGCTCCCGGGAGTGAAAAACTGTTTTTT; CDR3: CASSYLAPGSEKLFF
V: TRBV2; J: TRBJ2-7; size: NA; D: NA; DNA: TGTGCCAGCAGCGAAACAGTAGTGGGCACCTACGAGCAGTACTTC; CDR3: CASSETVVGTYEQYF
V: TRBV3-1/TRBV3-2; J: TRBJ1-2; size: few; D: NA; DNA: TGTGCCAGCAGCCAAGCTTCGCGGCTGGAGGGCTACACCTTC; CDR3: CASSQASRLEGYTF
V: TRBV3-1/TRBV3-2; J: TRBJ1-6; size: NA; D: NA; DNA: TGTGCCAGCAGCCAAGCATCTACAGGGAGCTCCTATAATTCACCCCTCCACTTT; CDR3: CASSQASTGSSYNSPLHF